What follows are 30 T cell receptor beta chains derived from one specimen sequenced in a study of blood T cell repertoires in COVID-19. The data were produced by immunoSEQ multiplex PCR, yet TCRdb's version contains in-frame clones alone and is incomplete. The sample consists of about 280,000 clones, 88% of them appearing once. The sample taken for sequencing was PBMCs or T cells enriched from blood (not recorded which). These receptors were taken from a woman aged 25 to 45 who had recovered from COVID-19.

The J gene is TRBJ2-3, the V gene TRBV13, with 12 bases that match TRBD2. CDR1 and CDR2 (germline): PRHDT, FYEKMQ (reference sequence). CDR3 size: 16 residues. V gave up 5 bases and J gave up 1 base; unmatched junction bases: 4. The CDR3 nucleotides are TGTGCCAGCAGCGCTCGGACTAGCGGGGGCACAGATACGCAGTATTTT. This codes for CASSARTSGGTDTQYF.

The V call is TRBV10-2, the J call TRBJ2-2; 13 bases map to TRBD2. The CDR3 has 17 residues. Germline V gives CDR1 WSHSY, CDR2 SAAADI. Losses at the gene ends were 6 bases for V and 4 bases for J; bases not matched to a gene: 8. CDR3 region: CASRPGTSGIFTGELFF. CDR3 nucleotides: TGCGCCAGCAGGCCCGGGACTAGCGGGATTTTCACCGGGGAGCTGTTTTTT.

The chain employs TRBV5-1 and TRBJ1-1; possible D gene TRBD1, 6 bases. The CDR3 is 13 amino acids. Germline V gives CDR1 SGHRS, CDR2 YFSETQ. Deletions cut 7 bases from V and 0 bases from J, with 10 bases between. The CDR3 DNA reads TGCGCCAGCGTGGGGACACTGAACACTGAAGCTTTCTTT. This translates into CASVGTLNTEAFF.

To note about this clone: The junction does not match germline at one end; this may be a read error. The rearrangement links TRBV7-7 to TRBJ2-5, with D unresolved. The length of the CDR3 is 13 residues. Germline V CDR1 and CDR2: SSHAT, FNYEAQ (reference sequence). In nucleotides, the CDR3 is TGTGCTAGCAGCTCCGGTGGGCCCGAGACCCAGTACTTC. It is translated as CASSSGGPETQYF.

CDR3 protein: CASSLGGIHQPQHF. The DNA of the CDR3 is TGTGCCAGCAGCTTGGGAGGGATCCATCAGCCCCAGCATTTT. This rearrangement joins TRBV7-2 to TRBJ1-5; D gene unclear. V was shortened by 3 bases and J by 5 bases, with 11 bases between the two germline ends. CDR1 and CDR2 (germline): SGHTA, FQGNSA. The CDR3 has 14 amino acids.

This clone was counted between two and nine times. The chain recombines TRBV6-5 with TRBJ2-1; 8 positions match TRBD1. With 6 bases clipped from V and 6 bases from J, the junction kept 7 bases outside the gene matches. The CDR3 consists of 14 residues. CDR1 and CDR2 (germline): MNHEY, SVGAGI. DNA for the CDR3: TGTGCCAGCAGATTGGACAGGGTGATCAATGAGCAGTTCTTC. The encoded protein is CASRLDRVINEQFF.

The chain joins TRBV7-9 to TRBJ2-1; TRBD1 might be the D (6 bases). V dropped 3 bases and J dropped 10 bases, with 19 bases sitting between them. The CDR3 totals 15 residues. Germline V gives CDR1 SEHNR, CDR2 FQNEAQ (reference sequence). This chain's CDR3 is CASSFPRAGQPEQFF. In nucleotides, the CDR3 is TGTGCCAGCAGCTTCCCCCGTGCCGGACAGCCAGAGCAGTTCTTC.

J is TRBJ2-7 and V is TRBV18; TRBD2 might be the D (5 bases). Trimming cost V 1 base and J 0 bases, with 22 bases left between them. Germline CDR1 is KGHSH and CDR2 is LQKENI. This CDR3 spans 19 amino acids. The CDR3, as DNA: TGTGCCAGCTCACCACTTATGAGCGGTTTTCTAAGTAGCTCCTACGAGCAGTACTTC. It encodes CASSPLMSGFLSSSYEQYF.

V gene TRBV5-4 combines with J gene TRBJ2-1; TRBD2 matches at 7 bases. The CDR3 is 15 amino acids. CDR1 SGHNT and CDR2 YYREEE come from the germline V gene (reference sequence). V lost 4 bases, J lost 0 bases, and 4 bases stayed unmatched. The CDR3 DNA reads as TGTGCCAGCAGCCGGGGGGACCCCTCCTACAATGAGCAGTTCTTC. Its protein is CASSRGDPSYNEQFF. Drawing the rest from reference TRBV5-4 and TRBJ2-1, the complete variable domain is ETGVTQSPTHLIKTRGQQVTLRCSSQSGHNTVSWYQQALGQGPQFIFQYYREEENGRGNFPPRFSGLQFPNYSSELNVNALELDDSALYLCASSRGDPSYNEQFFGPGTRLTVL.

The chain employs TRBV4-2 and TRBJ2-7, with D possibly matching TRBD1 (6 bases). The V and J ends lost 0 bases and 4 bases respectively, with 7 bases between them. The CDR3 runs 13 residues. Germline V gene data show CDR1 as LGHNA and CDR2 as YNFKEQ. CDR3 sequence reads: CASSQDQGYEQYF. The CDR3 DNA reads TGTGCCAGCAGCCAAGATCAGGGGTACGAGCAGTACTTC.

This chain connects TRBV24-1 to TRBJ1-1; D not certain. The CDR3 loop spans 11 amino acids. V was cut by 2 bases and J by 10 bases, with 7 bases left in between. In germline, CDR1 is KGHDR, CDR2 SFDVKD. The CDR3 DNA reads TGTGCCACCAGTGATTACAGCGGAGCTTTCTTT. The encoded protein is CATSDYSGAFF.

V gene TRBV18 combines with J gene TRBJ1-1, with D hard to call. V lost 4 bases and J lost 1, with 10 bases in between. Germline assignment: CDR1 KGHSH and CDR2 LQKENI. The CDR3 extends over 14 amino acids. The CDR3 bases are TGTGCCAGCTCACTAGATGCAGGGAACACTGAAGCTTTCTTT. Translated, it gives CASSLDAGNTEAFF.

V usage is TRBV27 and J usage is TRBJ1-2, with 8 positions matching TRBD1. Losses at the gene ends were 0 bases for V and 1 base for J; bases not matched to a gene: 7. The CDR3 length is 17 residues. The germline V gene has CDR1 MNHEY and CDR2 SMNVEV (reference sequence). CDR3 in amino acids: CASSLSLRQGLNYGYTF. The CDR3 region has the DNA TGTGCCAGCAGTTTATCCCTCCGACAGGGGCTTAACTATGGCTACACCTTC.

Here the CDR3 DNA reads TGTGCCAGCTCCTTTTCGGGGGGGGGCGTCGCCTACACCTTC. Amino acid sequence: CASSFSGGGVAYTF. The J gene is TRBJ1-2, the V gene TRBV7-9, with TRBD1 as a possible D gene (6 bases). Trimming removed 8 bases from V and 10 bases from J, with 23 bases in between. Germline values: CDR1 SEHNR, CDR2 FQNEAQ (reference sequence). The CDR3 runs to 14 residues.

The rearrangement links TRBV6-4 to TRBJ1-6, with D perhaps matching TRBD1 (5 bases). CDR3 size: 14 residues. Per the germline V gene, CDR1 is MRHNA and CDR2 is SNTAGT. V was shortened by 6 bases and J by 9 bases, with 15 bases between the two germline ends. CDR3 amino acids: CASSDTVGGSPLHF. The CDR3 DNA follows: TGTGCCAGCAGCGATACAGTCGGGGGTTCACCCCTCCACTTT.

CDR3 sequence (DNA): TGCGCCAGCAGTCAATGTCCATTTTCCTACGAGCAGTACTTC. Protein sequence: CASSQCPFSYEQYF. The chain is built from TRBV23-1 and TRBJ2-7; D remains ambiguous. TRBV23-1 is an ORF, with its function uncertain. V was clipped by 1 base and J by 1 base, with 8 bases between them. This CDR3 region has 14 residues.

The rearrangement links TRBV28 to TRBJ1-1; D is possibly TRBD1 (6 bases). The CDR3 is 12 amino acids. From germline, CDR1 is MDHEN and CDR2 SYDVKM. Trimming removed 9 bases at V and 7 bases at J, with 15 bases between. This chain's CDR3 is CASIQGYGEAFF. The DNA for the CDR3 is TGTGCCAGTATACAGGGTTACGGTGAAGCTTTCTTT.

This chain connects TRBV7-2 to TRBJ2-2, with 10 positions matching TRBD1. V was pared by 6 bases and J by 5 bases, with 9 bases of the junction left unmatched. CDR1 and CDR2 from the germline V gene are SGHTA and FQGNSA. The CDR3 length is 16 residues. This CDR3 reads CASSPRTGGRTGELFF. CDR3 DNA sequence: TGTGCCAGCAGTCCTCGGACAGGGGGAAGGACCGGGGAGCTGTTTTTT.

This clone was observed a handful of times. The chain has TRBV23-1 and TRBJ2-7, with TRBD1 matching 7 bases. TRBV23-1 is identified as an open reading frame with a role that is uncertain. V lost 0 bases and J lost 4; bases outside the gene matches: 15. CDR3 length: 18 residues. CDR3 DNA: TGCGCCAGCAGTCAATCTATGTTACGTCACAGGGGAATTTACGAGCAGTACTTC. Translated: CASSQSMLRHRGIYEQYF.

The gene calls are TRBV9 and TRBJ2-1, with TRBD2 identical over 7 bases. Germline-derived CDR1 and CDR2 are SGDLS and YYNGEE. J was trimmed by 6 bases and V by 2 bases; bases with no gene match: 5. This CDR3 spans 14 amino acids. CDR3 protein: CASSVGGSPNEQFF. The CDR3 DNA follows: TGTGCCAGCAGCGTGGGGGGGAGCCCCAATGAGCAGTTCTTC.

The chain employs TRBV10-1 and TRBJ2-3; tentatively, D is TRBD1 (5 bases). Germline values: CDR1 WNHNN, CDR2 SYGVQD (reference sequence). Trimming shortened V by 5 bases and J by 0 bases, and 15 bases separated the two germline ends. The CDR3 has 16 amino acids. CDR3 sequence (DNA): TGCGCCAGCAGTTCTAGGGCAGGGATAAGCACAGATACGCAGTATTTT. Protein: CASSSRAGISTDTQYF.

CDR3: CASSFGLAGDYNEQFF. The CDR3 nucleotides are TGTGCCAGCAGCTTCGGACTAGCGGGGGACTACAATGAGCAGTTCTTC. The rearrangement links TRBV7-3 to TRBJ2-1, with 13 bases fitting TRBD2. V lost 3 bases, J lost 3 bases, and 2 bases stayed unmatched. The CDR3 has 16 residues. CDR1 SGHTA and CDR2 FQGTGA come from the germline V gene.

The gene calls are TRBV7-9 and TRBJ2-7; D gene uncertain. The germline V and J ends were trimmed by 2 bases and 2 bases, with 7 bases remaining between them. CDR1 and CDR2 (germline): SEHNR, FQNEAQ (reference sequence). This CDR3 is 13 amino acids long. The CDR3 reads CASSLWQPYEQYF. CDR3 in DNA: TGTGCCAGCAGCTTATGGCAACCCTACGAGCAGTACTTC.

The chain carries TRBV5-1 and TRBJ1-2; 10 bases map to TRBD1. The V and J ends lost 3 bases and 5 bases, in that order; junction bases with no gene match: 7. The CDR3 totals 15 residues. The V gene's germline CDR1 is SGHRS and CDR2 YFSETQ. In DNA, the CDR3 is TGCGCCAGCAGCTCCTCCGGGACAGGGGCGTATGGCTACACCTTC. Translating gives CASSSSGTGAYGYTF.

This chain uses TRBV19 with TRBJ1-5; a possible D gene is TRBD1 (5 bases). This CDR3 has 13 residues. The V gene lost 3 bases and the J gene lost 7 bases, with 10 bases spanning the gap. Germline V gene lookup returns CDR1 LNHDA and CDR2 SQIVND (reference sequence). The CDR3 DNA reads TGTGCCAGTAGTATGACAGATAGGCAGCCCCAGCATTTT. Encoded protein: CASSMTDRQPQHF.

The chain combines TRBV7-9 with TRBJ2-2; 10 positions match TRBD2. Losses at the gene ends were 8 bases for V and 6 bases for J; bases not matched to a gene: 6. Looked up from germline, CDR1 is SEHNR and CDR2 is FQNEAQ (reference sequence). The CDR3 runs to 14 residues. The CDR3 reads CASEPGLASGELFF. CDR3 nucleotide sequence: TGTGCCAGCGAACCGGGACTAGCGTCCGGGGAGCTGTTTTTT. Full variable domain (missing parts from reference TRBV7-9 and TRBJ2-2): DTGVSQNPRHKITKRGQNVTFRCDPISEHNRLYWYRQTLGQGPEFLTYFQNEAQLEKSRLLSDRFSAERPKGSFSTLEIQRTEQGDSAMYLCASEPGLASGELFFGEGSRLTVL.

This clone has only one observation. CDR3 DNA sequence: TGTGCCAGCAGCTCGGAGGGTGGCGTAGAGACCCAGTACTTC. Residues: CASSSEGGVETQYF. The chain couples TRBV7-9 to TRBJ2-5; maybe TRBD2 (6 bases). CDR1 and CDR2 (germline): SEHNR, FQNEAQ (reference sequence). This CDR3 comprises 14 residues. V lost 4 bases, J lost 4 bases, and 13 bases lay in between.

This sequence joins TRBV6-5 and TRBJ2-7; maybe TRBD2 (5 bases). The V gene's germline CDR1 is MNHEY and CDR2 SVGAGI. The CDR3 contains 13 residues. V lost 8 bases, J lost 5 bases, and 16 bases lay in between. The CDR3 DNA is TGTGCCAGCTCGACCTTGGGAGCGGACGAGCAGTACTTC. Translated: CASSTLGADEQYF.

This chain joins TRBV5-1 and TRBJ1-2; D is unresolved. The length of the CDR3 is 13 residues. Germline V gives CDR1 SGHRS, CDR2 YFSETQ. V was shortened by 0 bases and J by 4 bases, with 7 bases between the two germline ends. The CDR3 nucleotides are TGCGCCAGCAGCTTGGCTAACAGCTATGGCTACACCTTC. It is translated as CASSLANSYGYTF.

The chain combines TRBV2 with TRBJ1-5; D perhaps matches TRBD1 (5 bases). The CDR3 extends over 14 amino acids. V was cut by 4 bases and J by 7 bases, with 14 bases left in between. Germline assignment: CDR1 SNHLY and CDR2 FYNNEI. CDR3 region: CASSGTGPDQPQHF. DNA of the CDR3: TGTGCCAGCAGTGGTACAGGACCGGACCAGCCCCAGCATTTT.